This is a list of T cell receptor beta chains from one sample in a study of blood T cell repertoires in COVID-19. Data came from immunoSEQ multiplex PCR; TCRdb stores just in-frame clones and leaves some out. The profile shows approximately 150,000 clones, 87% of them singletons. Material: peripheral blood. The receptor source for this set is a woman aged 55-69 years with active or convalescent COVID-19. Both conserved end residues are part of each CDR3. D genes are given only for firm matches. Expanded clones are given a class, and other clones once, few, many or no size at all.

j_call: TRBJ1-1; v_call: TRBV6-5; clone_size: NA; d_call: NA; cdr3_nt: TGTGCCAGCAGTTACTTCCGGGGGTCTGAAGCTTTCTTT; cdr3_aa: CASSYFRGSEAFF
j_call: TRBJ1-1; v_call: TRBV14; clone_size: NA; d_call: TRBD1; cdr3_nt: TGTGCCAGCAGCAGAATGCCGGGACAGGGGAGAATTGAAGCTTTCTTT; cdr3_aa: CASSRMPGQGRIEAFF
j_call: TRBJ2-2; v_call: TRBV5-4; clone_size: NA; d_call: TRBD2; cdr3_nt: TGTGCCAGCAGCTTGGCGGGACTAGCGGGGTATACCGGGGAGCTGTTTTTT; cdr3_aa: CASSLAGLAGYTGELFF
j_call: TRBJ1-2; v_call: TRBV15; clone_size: NA; d_call: NA; cdr3_nt: TGTGCCACCAGCAGAGTAGGCGGAGCCGTCGCTAACTATGGCTACACCTTC; cdr3_aa: CATSRVGGAVANYGYTF
j_call: TRBJ2-2; v_call: TRBV9; clone_size: NA; d_call: TRBD1; cdr3_nt: TGTGCCAGCAGCGTAGCCGCGGGACAGGCTTTATCCGGGGAGCTGTTTTTT; cdr3_aa: CASSVAAGQALSGELFF
j_call: TRBJ1-2; v_call: TRBV7-2; clone_size: NA; d_call: NA; cdr3_nt: TGTGCCAGCAGCTTCGGGACAACTAACTATGGCTACACCTTC; cdr3_aa: CASSFGTTNYGYTF
j_call: TRBJ2-3; v_call: TRBV4-3; clone_size: NA; d_call: TRBD2; cdr3_nt: TGCGCCAGCAGCCAGGAAGGGACTAGCGGGGGTTCTGATACGCAGTATTTT; cdr3_aa: CASSQEGTSGGSDTQYF
j_call: TRBJ1-4; v_call: TRBV19; clone_size: NA; d_call: NA; cdr3_nt: TGTGCCACCGGATCGGGGGAGACTAATGAAAAACTGTTTTTT; cdr3_aa: CATGSGETNEKLFF
j_call: TRBJ2-1; v_call: TRBV18; clone_size: NA; d_call: NA; cdr3_nt: TGTGCCAGCTCATCGACTCTAACCTACAATGAGCAGTTCTTC; cdr3_aa: CASSSTLTYNEQFF
j_call: TRBJ2-3; v_call: TRBV3-1/TRBV3-2; clone_size: NA; d_call: TRBD2; cdr3_nt: TGTGCCAGCAGCCTAGCGGGGGGGCCGTTAGATACGCAGTATTTT; cdr3_aa: CASSLAGGPLDTQYF
j_call: TRBJ1-2; v_call: TRBV11-2; clone_size: NA; d_call: NA; cdr3_nt: TGTGCCAGCAACCAAGGGGATTCTAACTATGGCTACACCTTC; cdr3_aa: CASNQGDSNYGYTF
j_call: TRBJ2-2; v_call: TRBV28; clone_size: once; d_call: NA; cdr3_nt: TGTGCCAGCGCGGCGGCCGGGGAGCTGTTTTTT; cdr3_aa: CASAAAGELFF
j_call: TRBJ1-5; v_call: TRBV2; clone_size: NA; d_call: NA; cdr3_nt: TGTGCCAGCAGGTATCAGGGAAGAGATCGCAATCAGCCCCAGCATTTT; cdr3_aa: CASRYQGRDRNQPQHF
j_call: TRBJ2-7; v_call: TRBV7-7; clone_size: NA; d_call: TRBD1; cdr3_nt: TGTGCTAGCAGCAGCGCCCCGGGACAGGGATACGAGCAGTACTTC; cdr3_aa: CASSSAPGQGYEQYF
j_call: TRBJ1-2; v_call: TRBV21-1; clone_size: few; d_call: NA; cdr3_nt: TGTGCCAGCAGACCAGAACGGGGTGGCAATGGCTACACCTTC; cdr3_aa: CASRPERGGNGYTF
j_call: TRBJ1-2; v_call: TRBV12-5; clone_size: NA; d_call: NA; cdr3_nt: TGTGCTAGTGGCCTCCAGGGCTATGGCTACACCTTC; cdr3_aa: CASGLQGYGYTF
j_call: TRBJ2-2; v_call: TRBV7-5; clone_size: NA; d_call: NA; cdr3_nt: TGTGCCAGAAGCTTAGGCCAGGGGAACACCGGGGAGCTGTTTTTT; cdr3_aa: CARSLGQGNTGELFF
j_call: TRBJ2-7; v_call: TRBV19; clone_size: once; d_call: NA; cdr3_nt: TGTGCCAGTACCCCCACCCCTCCAGGGGATACTTCCTACGAGCAGTACTTC; cdr3_aa: CASTPTPPGDTSYEQYF
j_call: TRBJ2-7; v_call: TRBV6-5; clone_size: few; d_call: TRBD1; cdr3_nt: TGTGCCAGCAGCGGTGGGACAGCAACAACCTACGAGCAGTACTTC; cdr3_aa: CASSGGTATTYEQYF
j_call: TRBJ2-7; v_call: TRBV11-2; clone_size: NA; d_call: NA; cdr3_nt: TGTGCCAGCAGCTTGGAGTCGGGAGGCAGGGGCGAGCAGTACTTC; cdr3_aa: CASSLESGGRGEQYF
j_call: TRBJ1-3; v_call: TRBV9; clone_size: NA; d_call: TRBD1; cdr3_nt: TGTGCCAGCAGCTTAGGACAGGGACATGGAAACACCATATATTTT; cdr3_aa: CASSLGQGHGNTIYF
j_call: TRBJ1-4; v_call: TRBV9; clone_size: NA; d_call: TRBD1; cdr3_nt: TGTGCCAGCAGCCCCTCTGGACAGGTTAATGAAAAACTGTTTTTT; cdr3_aa: CASSPSGQVNEKLFF
j_call: TRBJ1-2; v_call: TRBV20-1; clone_size: NA; d_call: NA; cdr3_nt: TGCAGTGCTACGCGCGGAGGGGGCTACACCTTC; cdr3_aa: CSATRGGGYTF
j_call: TRBJ2-7; v_call: TRBV7-7; clone_size: NA; d_call: NA; cdr3_nt: TGTGCTAGCAGCTTTAATTCTGGCCACGAGCAGTACTTC; cdr3_aa: CASSFNSGHEQYF
j_call: TRBJ1-1; v_call: TRBV6-2/TRBV6-3; clone_size: NA; d_call: TRBD1; cdr3_nt: TGTGCCAGCAGCAGGACAGGAAACACTGAAGCTTTCTTT; cdr3_aa: CASSRTGNTEAFF
j_call: TRBJ1-1; v_call: TRBV6-2/TRBV6-3; clone_size: NA; d_call: NA; cdr3_nt: TGTGCCAGCAGCCTGTACGACGATACAGGCACTGAAGCTTTCTTT; cdr3_aa: CASSLYDDTGTEAFF
j_call: TRBJ1-1; v_call: TRBV18; clone_size: NA; d_call: NA; cdr3_nt: TGTGCCAGCACCCCGGGGATAATGAACACTGAAGCTTTCTTT; cdr3_aa: CASTPGIMNTEAFF
j_call: TRBJ1-2; v_call: TRBV30; clone_size: NA; d_call: NA; cdr3_nt: TGTGCCTGGAGTGTGGAACAGGCTAACTATGGCTACACCTTC; cdr3_aa: CAWSVEQANYGYTF
j_call: TRBJ2-7; v_call: TRBV18; clone_size: NA; d_call: NA; cdr3_nt: TGTGCCAGCTCACCACCAGCAAGAATACGCGAGCAGTACTTC; cdr3_aa: CASSPPARIREQYF
j_call: TRBJ2-3; v_call: TRBV7-3; clone_size: few; d_call: NA; cdr3_nt: TGTGCCAGCAGCTTAAGGGGCGACGGAAGAGATAACGAGGATACGCAGTATTTT; cdr3_aa: CASSLRGDGRDNEDTQYF
j_call: TRBJ1-2; v_call: TRBV5-8; clone_size: NA; d_call: TRBD1; cdr3_nt: TGTGCCAGCAGCTTTTCAGGGGGCGCGGGAGGCTACACCTTC; cdr3_aa: CASSFSGGAGGYTF
j_call: TRBJ1-1; v_call: TRBV4-3; clone_size: NA; d_call: TRBD1; cdr3_nt: TGCGCCAGCAGCGGATATGACAGGGGAGCTTTCTTT; cdr3_aa: CASSGYDRGAFF
j_call: TRBJ2-7; v_call: TRBV5-4; clone_size: NA; d_call: NA; cdr3_nt: TGTGCCAGCAGCCAGCAGGGAAACCTCTACGAGCAGTACTTC; cdr3_aa: CASSQQGNLYEQYF
j_call: TRBJ1-2; v_call: TRBV10-3; clone_size: once; d_call: TRBD1; cdr3_nt: TGTGCCATCAGTGCCTTGGGACAGGATGGCTACACCTTC; cdr3_aa: CAISALGQDGYTF
j_call: TRBJ2-3; v_call: TRBV2; clone_size: NA; d_call: TRBD1; cdr3_nt: TGTGCGGAACAGGGGAGCACAGATACGCAGTATTTT; cdr3_aa: CAEQGSTDTQYF
j_call: TRBJ2-3; v_call: TRBV2; clone_size: NA; d_call: NA; cdr3_nt: TGTGCCAGCAGCTCTGGCACAGATACGCAGTATTTT; cdr3_aa: CASSSGTDTQYF
j_call: TRBJ1-3; v_call: TRBV2; clone_size: NA; d_call: TRBD1; cdr3_nt: TGTGCCAGCGGGGAACAGGGGGCAGGTGGAAACACCATATATTTT; cdr3_aa: CASGEQGAGGNTIYF